This T cell receptor (beta chain) emerged from a study of blood T cell repertoires in COVID-19. The CDR3 spans 15 residues. The V gene's germline CDR1 is MNHEY and CDR2 SVGAGI. V trimming: 2 bases; J trimming: 5 bases; junction bases outside the gene matches: 9. Generated by immunoSEQ multiplex PCR, the TCRdb table keeps only in-frame clones and is missing some. The table has 110,000 to 150,000 clones, over 70% seen once. Sequencing input: peripheral blood. The V and J genes are TRBV6-5 and TRBJ2-7, with 7 bases matching TRBD1. The sequence was collected from an older woman with acute or convalescent COVID-19. Here the CDR3 reads CASSYLGQRPNEQYF. The CDR3 coding sequence is TGTGCCAGCAGTTACCTGGGACAGAGGCCTAACGAGCAGTACTTC.